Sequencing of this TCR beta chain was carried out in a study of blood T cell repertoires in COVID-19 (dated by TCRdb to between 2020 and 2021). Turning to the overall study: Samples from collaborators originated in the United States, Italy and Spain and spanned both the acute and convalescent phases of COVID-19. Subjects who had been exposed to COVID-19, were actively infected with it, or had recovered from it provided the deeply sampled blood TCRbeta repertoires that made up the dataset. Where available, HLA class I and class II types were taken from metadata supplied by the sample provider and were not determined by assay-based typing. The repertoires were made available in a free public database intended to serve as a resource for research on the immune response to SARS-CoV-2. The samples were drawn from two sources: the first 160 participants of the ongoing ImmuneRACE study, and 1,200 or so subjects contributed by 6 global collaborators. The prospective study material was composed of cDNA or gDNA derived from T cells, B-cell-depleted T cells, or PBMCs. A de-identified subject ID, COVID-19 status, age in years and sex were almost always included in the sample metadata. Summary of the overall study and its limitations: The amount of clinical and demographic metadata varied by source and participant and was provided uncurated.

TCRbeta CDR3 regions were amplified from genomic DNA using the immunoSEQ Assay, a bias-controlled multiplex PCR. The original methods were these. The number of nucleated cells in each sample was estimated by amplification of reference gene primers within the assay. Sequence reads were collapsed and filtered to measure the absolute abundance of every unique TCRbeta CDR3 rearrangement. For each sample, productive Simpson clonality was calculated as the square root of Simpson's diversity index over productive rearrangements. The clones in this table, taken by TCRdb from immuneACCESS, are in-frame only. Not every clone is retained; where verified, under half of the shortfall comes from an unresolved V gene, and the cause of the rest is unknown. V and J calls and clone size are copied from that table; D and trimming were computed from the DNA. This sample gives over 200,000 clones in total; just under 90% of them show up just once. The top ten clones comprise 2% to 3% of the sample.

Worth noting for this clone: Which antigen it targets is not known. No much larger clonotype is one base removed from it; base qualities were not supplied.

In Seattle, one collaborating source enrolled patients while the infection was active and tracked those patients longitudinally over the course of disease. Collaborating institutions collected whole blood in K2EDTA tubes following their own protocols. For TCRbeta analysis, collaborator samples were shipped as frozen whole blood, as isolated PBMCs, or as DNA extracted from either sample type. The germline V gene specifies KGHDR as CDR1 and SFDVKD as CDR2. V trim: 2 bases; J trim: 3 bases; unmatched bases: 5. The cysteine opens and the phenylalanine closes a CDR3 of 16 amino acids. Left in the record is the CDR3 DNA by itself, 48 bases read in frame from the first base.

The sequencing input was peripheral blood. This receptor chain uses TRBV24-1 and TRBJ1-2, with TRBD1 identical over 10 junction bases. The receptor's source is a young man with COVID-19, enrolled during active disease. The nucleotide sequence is TGTGCCACCAGTGATTCTCGACAGGGGGCCCACTATGGCTACACCTTC. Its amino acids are CATSDSRQGAHYGYTF.